A single T cell receptor beta chain is shown here with its context. A much larger clone lies one base from this, so it may be a read error. These data are taken from a study of Graves' ophthalmopathy and Graves' hyperthyroidism. About the study: Stable hyperthyroidism was defined by absence of ophthalmopathy within 18 months of follow-up.

The CDR3 is made up of 16 amino acids. Germline V gene sequence: CDR1 DFQATT, CDR2 SNEGSKA (reference sequence). Trimming stripped 1 base from V and 10 bases from J, with 20 bases between. If patients had other autoimmune diseases, uncontrolled infections, pregnancy or lactation, they were excluded. RNA transcripts served as template for amplifying TCR beta CDR3 sequences. Second-round multiplex PCR came after first-round RT-PCR with HTBI primers. TCRdb processed the multiplex PCR reads anew with MiXCR; each CDR3 protein has one entry. The sample holds around 1,000,000 distinct CDR3 sequences, roughly two fifths seen once.

The rearrangement uses TRBV20-1 and TRBJ1-6, with D possibly TRBD1 on 5 matching bases. The sequence was obtained from an adult man with Graves' hyperthyroidism. Source material: peripheral blood or thyroid tissue (not recorded which). The CDR3 sequence is CSARVGQGRLESPLHF. For the CDR3, the DNA is TGCAGTGCTAGAGTGGGGCAGGGAAGATTGGAGTCACCCCTCCACTTT.